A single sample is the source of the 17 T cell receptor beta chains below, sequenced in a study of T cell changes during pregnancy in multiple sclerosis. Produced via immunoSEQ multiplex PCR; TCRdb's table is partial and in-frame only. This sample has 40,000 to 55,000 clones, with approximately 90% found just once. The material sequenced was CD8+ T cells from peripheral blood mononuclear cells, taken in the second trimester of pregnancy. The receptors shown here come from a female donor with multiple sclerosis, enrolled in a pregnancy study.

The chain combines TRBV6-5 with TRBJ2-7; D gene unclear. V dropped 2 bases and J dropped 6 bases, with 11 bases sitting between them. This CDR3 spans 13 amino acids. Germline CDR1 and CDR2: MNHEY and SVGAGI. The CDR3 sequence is CASSYVSGSEQYF. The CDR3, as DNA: TGTGCCAGCAGTTACGTTTCAGGAAGCGAGCAGTACTTC.

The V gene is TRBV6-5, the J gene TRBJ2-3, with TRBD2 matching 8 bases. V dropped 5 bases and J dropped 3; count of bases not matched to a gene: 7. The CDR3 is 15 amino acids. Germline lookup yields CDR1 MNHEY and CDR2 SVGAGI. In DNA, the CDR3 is TGTGCCAGCAGTAACGCGCGGGGGGTGACAGATACGCAGTATTTT. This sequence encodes CASSNARGVTDTQYF.

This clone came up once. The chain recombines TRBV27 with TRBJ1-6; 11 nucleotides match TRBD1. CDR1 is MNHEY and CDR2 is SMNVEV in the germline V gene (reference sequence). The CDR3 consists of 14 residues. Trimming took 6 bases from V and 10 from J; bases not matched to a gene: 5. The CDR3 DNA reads TGTGCCAGCAGCCGAGGGACAGGGGGATCACCCCTCCACTTT. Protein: CASSRGTGGSPLHF.

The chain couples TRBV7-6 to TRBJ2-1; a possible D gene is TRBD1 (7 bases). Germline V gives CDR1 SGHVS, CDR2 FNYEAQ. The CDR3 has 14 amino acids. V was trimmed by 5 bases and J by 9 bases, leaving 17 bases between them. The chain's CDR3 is CASSHTGEEGEQFF. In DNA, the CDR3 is TGTGCCAGCAGCCACACAGGGGAGGAGGGTGAGCAGTTCTTC.

The CDR3 is CASSPWDTANEKLFF. CDR3 sequence (DNA): TGTGCCAGCAGCCCATGGGACACCGCTAATGAAAAACTGTTTTTT. The chain uses TRBV9 and TRBJ1-4; perhaps TRBD1 as D (6 bases). From germline, CDR1 is SGDLS and CDR2 YYNGEE. The CDR3 has 15 amino acids. The V and J ends lost 4 bases and 3 bases respectively, with 13 bases between them.

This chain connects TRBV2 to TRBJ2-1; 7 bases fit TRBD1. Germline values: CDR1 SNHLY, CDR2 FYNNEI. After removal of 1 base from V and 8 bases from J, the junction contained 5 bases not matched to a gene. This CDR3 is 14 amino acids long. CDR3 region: CASSEGQGLYEQFF. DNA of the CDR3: TGTGCCAGCAGTGAAGGACAGGGTCTCTATGAGCAGTTCTTC.

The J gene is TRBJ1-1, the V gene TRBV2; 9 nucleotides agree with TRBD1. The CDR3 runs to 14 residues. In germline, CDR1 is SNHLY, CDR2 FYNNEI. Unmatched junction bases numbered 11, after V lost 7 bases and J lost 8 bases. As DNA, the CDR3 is TGTGCCAGCACCGAAGAAGACAGGGGGGAAGAAGCTTTCTTT. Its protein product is CASTEEDRGEEAFF.

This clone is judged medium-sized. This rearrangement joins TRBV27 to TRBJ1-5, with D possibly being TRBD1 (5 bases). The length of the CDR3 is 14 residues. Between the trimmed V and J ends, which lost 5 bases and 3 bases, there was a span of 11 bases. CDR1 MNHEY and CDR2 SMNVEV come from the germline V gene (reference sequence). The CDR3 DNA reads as TGTGCCAGCAGTCTGCAAGGGGACAATCAGCCCCAGCATTTT. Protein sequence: CASSLQGDNQPQHF.

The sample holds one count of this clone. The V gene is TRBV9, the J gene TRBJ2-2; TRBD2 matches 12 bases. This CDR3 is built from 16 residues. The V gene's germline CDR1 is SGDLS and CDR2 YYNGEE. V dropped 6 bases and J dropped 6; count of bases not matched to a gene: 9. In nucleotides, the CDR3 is TGTGCCAGCACCCGCTCTAGCGGGGGGGCCCCCGGGGAGCTGTTTTTT. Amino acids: CASTRSSGGAPGELFF.

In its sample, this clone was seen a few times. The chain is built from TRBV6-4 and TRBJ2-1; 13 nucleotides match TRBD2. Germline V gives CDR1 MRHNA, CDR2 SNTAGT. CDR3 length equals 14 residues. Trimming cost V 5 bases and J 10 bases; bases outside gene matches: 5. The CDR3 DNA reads TGTGCCAGCAGTACTAGCGGGGGGGCAGGGGAGCAGTTCTTC. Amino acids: CASSTSGGAGEQFF.

The chain's CDR3 is CAWSVGTGLNTEAFF. CDR3 DNA: TGTGCCTGGAGTGTAGGGACAGGCTTGAACACTGAAGCTTTCTTT. The chain has TRBV30 and TRBJ1-1; 8 bases match TRBD1. V shed 0 bases, J shed 0 bases, and the junction held 3 bases outside the gene matches. CDR1 is GTSNPN, CDR2 SVGIG, per germline (reference sequence). CDR3 length equals 15 residues.

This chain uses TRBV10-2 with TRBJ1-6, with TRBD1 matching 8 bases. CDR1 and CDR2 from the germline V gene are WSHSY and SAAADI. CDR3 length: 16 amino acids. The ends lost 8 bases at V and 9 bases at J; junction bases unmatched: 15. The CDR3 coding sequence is TGCGCCAGCGGCCCTGGGGGGACAGGACTCGGTTCACCCCTCCACTTT. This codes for CASGPGGTGLGSPLHF.

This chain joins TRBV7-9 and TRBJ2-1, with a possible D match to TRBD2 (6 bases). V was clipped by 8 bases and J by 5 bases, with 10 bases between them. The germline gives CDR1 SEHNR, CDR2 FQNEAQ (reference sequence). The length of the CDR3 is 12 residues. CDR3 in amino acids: CASWGGDNEQFF. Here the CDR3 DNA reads TGTGCCAGCTGGGGCGGGGACAATGAGCAGTTCTTC. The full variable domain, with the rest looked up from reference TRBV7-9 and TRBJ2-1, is DTGVSQNPRHKITKRGQNVTFRCDPISEHNRLYWYRQTLGQGPEFLTYFQNEAQLEKSRLLSDRFSAERPKGSFSTLEIQRTEQGDSAMYLCASWGGDNEQFFGPGTRLTVL.

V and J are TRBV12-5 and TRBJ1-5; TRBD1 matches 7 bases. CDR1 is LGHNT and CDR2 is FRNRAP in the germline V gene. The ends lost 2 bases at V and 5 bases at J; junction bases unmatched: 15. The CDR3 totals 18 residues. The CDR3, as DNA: TGTGCTAGTGGTTTGAAGGACAGGTTAAATCTTGGTGATCAGCCCCAGCATTTT. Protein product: CASGLKDRLNLGDQPQHF.

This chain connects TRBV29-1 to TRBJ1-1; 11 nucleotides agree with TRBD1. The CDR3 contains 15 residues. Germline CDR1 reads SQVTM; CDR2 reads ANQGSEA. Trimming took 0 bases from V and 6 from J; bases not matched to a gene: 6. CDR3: CSVEEGQGAGAEAFF. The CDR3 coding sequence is TGCAGCGTTGAAGAAGGACAGGGGGCTGGGGCTGAAGCTTTCTTT.

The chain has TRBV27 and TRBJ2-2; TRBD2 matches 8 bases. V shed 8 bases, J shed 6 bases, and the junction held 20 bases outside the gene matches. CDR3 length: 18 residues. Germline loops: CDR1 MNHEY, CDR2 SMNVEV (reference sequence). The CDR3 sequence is CASGAAGGGIPPSGELFF. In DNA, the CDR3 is TGTGCCAGCGGAGCCGCGGGCGGGGGGATTCCCCCATCCGGGGAGCTGTTTTTT.

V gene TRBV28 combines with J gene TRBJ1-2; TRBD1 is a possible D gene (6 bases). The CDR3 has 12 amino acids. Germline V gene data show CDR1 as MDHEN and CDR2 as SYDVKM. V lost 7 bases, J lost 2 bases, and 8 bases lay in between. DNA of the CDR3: TGTGCCAGCACTCAGGGGAACTATGGCTACACCTTC. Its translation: CASTQGNYGYTF.